The rows below give T cell receptor beta chains drawn from one sample of a study of blood T cell repertoires in COVID-19. Profiled with immunoSEQ multiplex PCR; TCRdb holds only in-frame clones, not every one. The data contain approximately 50,000 clones, over 90% of them seen just once; the ten biggest clones take up around 3.1%. Sequencing was carried out using peripheral blood. The receptors derive from a human donor in a cohort sampled during active COVID-19. Both conserved end residues are part of each CDR3. Fields, in order: V gene, D gene, J gene, clone size, CDR3 DNA, CDR3 protein. A D gene is named only where the DNA matches it firmly. Clone sizes are given selectively: once, few, many, or a class where the clone is expanded.

TRBV4-1	.	TRBJ2-6	.	TGCGCCAGCAGCCAAGAGCGGGGAACTGGGGCCAACGTCCTGACTTTC	CASSQERGTGANVLTF
TRBV9	.	TRBJ1-6	.	TGTGCCAGCAGCCCCCGGACAGAGAATTCACCCCTCCACTTT	CASSPRTENSPLHF
TRBV11-2	TRBD1	TRBJ1-3	.	TGTGCCAGCAGCTTAGGAGTGGACAGGGGGCCTGGAAACACCATATATTTT	CASSLGVDRGPGNTIYF
TRBV7-9	.	TRBJ2-2	.	TGTGCCAGCAGCCCCAGGACGGGAACCGGGGAGCTGTTTTTT	CASSPRTGTGELFF
TRBV23-1	.	TRBJ2-3	.	TGCGCCAGCAGTCGCCTAGCTGCTAGCACAGATACGCAGTATTTT	CASSRLAASTDTQYF
TRBV28	TRBD1	TRBJ2-1	once	TGTGCCAGCAGTTTCGGACAGGGGGTGGGGAATGAGCAGTTCTTC	CASSFGQGVGNEQFF
TRBV5-1	.	TRBJ2-4	.	TGCGCCAGCAGCTTGGGGGGCATACAAAACATTCAGTACTTC	CASSLGGIQNIQYF
TRBV5-4	.	TRBJ1-2	.	TGTGCCAGCAGCTTGGAGGAGATTCGAGGTAGAATGCGAGGCTACACCTTC	CASSLEEIRGRMRGYTF
TRBV11-1	.	TRBJ2-1	.	TGTGCCAGCAGCCCTCGGGGAGACATATATGAGCAGTTCTTC	CASSPRGDIYEQFF
TRBV12-3/TRBV12-4	.	TRBJ1-5	.	TGTGCCAGCAGAATCTTCAATCAGCCCCAGCATTTT	CASRIFNQPQHF
TRBV29-1	TRBD1	TRBJ1-2	.	TGCAGCGTTGATGACAGGGGAATCTATGGCTACACCTTC	CSVDDRGIYGYTF
TRBV7-7	TRBD2	TRBJ2-3	.	TGTGCTAGCAGCCCACAAGCGGGAGGGCCCGATACGCAGTATTTT	CASSPQAGGPDTQYF
TRBV6-6	.	TRBJ1-3	few	TGTGCCAGCAGTTACTCAAGCGAGGCTGGAAACACCATATATTTT	CASSYSSEAGNTIYF
TRBV28	TRBD1	TRBJ2-1	.	TGTGCCAGCAGTTCTCTTTTGACAGGGACCTCCTACAATGAGCAGTTCTTC	CASSSLLTGTSYNEQFF